The present entry profiles one TCR beta chain with its context. Its antigen remains unidentified. This sample is part of a study of cytomegalovirus exposure and HLA in healthy donors. Broader study findings: It was 164 TCR beta chains that were listed as cytomegalovirus-associated.

PCR was performed using 60 Vbeta and 13 Jbeta primers. Assay used: immunoSEQ multiplex PCR; TCRdb lists only in-frame clones, some missing. Among 120,000 or so clones listed, roughly two thirds were seen once. CDR1 and CDR2 (germline): SGDLS, YYNGEE. After removal of 4 bases from V and 2 bases from J, the junction contained 8 bases not matched to a gene. The CDR3 consists of 15 residues. The sample was PBMCs. The rearrangement uses TRBV9 and TRBJ1-1; 7 nucleotides match TRBD1. The source is a man aged 25 to 40 in good health and CMV-seropositive. CDR3: CASSPNPGGNTEAFF. CDR3 sequence (DNA): TGTGCCAGCAGCCCAAACCCAGGGGGAAACACTGAAGCTTTCTTT.